The entry below gives a single T cell receptor beta chain sequence along with its context. A single base separates this from a much larger clone, so it may be a read error. The CDR3 totals 14 residues. Germline V gene data show CDR1 as SGHVS and CDR2 as FNYEAQ. MiXCR, applied by TCRdb to the PCR reads, yields one record per CDR3 protein. The sample gives about 500,000 distinct CDR3 sequences, around a fifth of which show up once; approximately 0.84% is in the top ten. The sample originates from a study of molecular identifiers for immune sequencing clone quantification. Sequenced: naive CD8+ T cells from blood, with Jurkat cell RNA spiked in. Specified subset: FACS-sorted CD8+CD4-CCR7+CD45RA+ naive T cells. The sequence came from a human donor in good health. Some libraries in this study had Jurkat cell RNA spiked in. The chain combines TRBV7-6 with TRBJ2-1, with D maybe TRBD2 (5 bases). CDR3 nucleotide sequence: TGTGCCAGCAGCTGGAGTGGAGTGAGGGATGAGCAGTCCTTC. Its translation is CASSWSGVRDEQSF.